This entry describes one T cell receptor beta chain. No cognate antigen has been identified for it. No qualities accompany the bases; no much larger clone lies one base away. The sample is drawn from a study of Ad26.COV2.S vaccination and SARS-CoV-2 variants (dated by TCRdb to the early 2020s). Concerning the study at large: Donors in the vaccine arm were drawn from COV1001, a multicentre, randomized, double-blind, placebo-controlled phase I-IIa trial testing Ad26.COV2.S in healthy adults. Ad26.COV2.S was administered intramuscularly at a dose of 5x10^10 or 1x10^11 viral particles, either as one shot or as two shots given 56 days apart. The specificity and breadth of SARS-CoV-2-reactive T cell receptors after Ad26.COV2.S vaccination were assessed by TCRbeta repertoire sequencing. The TCR-sequenced set comprised approximately 32 samples: around 20 Ad26.COV2.S vaccine recipients, 5 placebo recipients and 8 SARS-CoV-2 convalescent individuals. Trial participants were randomized into five groups of five: low-dose or high-dose Ad26.COV2.S given once or twice, or placebo on both occasions. Investigators remained blinded to trial group allocation during experiments and outcome assessment.

V and J are truncated by 3 bases and 2 bases respectively, leaving an intervening sequence of 4 bases. There are 12 amino acids in the CDR3, from cysteine to phenylalanine inclusive. The only DNA kept is the CDR3, 36 bases in frame from the first base. CDR1 and CDR2 are read off the germline V gene as SNHLY and FYNNEI. The immunoSEQ Assay was the method used to sequence TCRbeta CDR3 regions. After extraction, genomic DNA underwent amplification by bias-controlled multiplex PCR, followed by high-throughput sequencing. Regarding the original processing steps: To quantify the absolute abundance of every unique TCRbeta CDR3 region, sequences were collapsed and filtered. T cell fraction was estimated by normalization of TCRbeta template counts to usable DNA, with usable DNA being measured through amplification of reference genes present in all nucleated cells. Repertoire TCRs were annotated as SARS-CoV-2-specific by exact matching of V gene, CDR3 amino acid sequence and J gene to a known reactive TCR set. The reference SARS-CoV-2 TCR set was obtained from MIRA and was filtered for enrichment in COVID-19-positive ImmuneCODE repertoires, whereby public or cross-reactive TCRs were removed. Using the MIRA antigens, annotated TCRs were further analysed by specific ORF or by position within an ORF. Depth was the summed frequency of annotated unique rearrangements, while breadth was defined as annotated unique rearrangements over total unique productive rearrangements. Two-sided Wilcoxon rank-sum tests were applied when comparing TCR breadth between groups. TCRdb obtained this table from immuneACCESS and retained in-frame rearrangements with V and J assigned. These tables miss some clones; where compared with another copy, unresolved V genes account for less than half of the shortfall, and the remainder is unexplained. D and trimming were read from the DNA, whereas the V and J calls and clone size are those reported in that table. The sample yields around 400,000 clones; approximately 92% were counted once. The ten top clones hold 10% to 15% of the sample.

According to the study, the label for this sample's treatment or condition signals: some 20 received Ad26.COV2.S at low or high dose, single or two shots; about 5 received placebo; per-sample allocation not given. Repertoires of vaccine and placebo recipients were sequenced from samples collected on day 63 after the first injection. In Cohort 1b, roughly 26 adults aged 18-55 years were enrolled at a single site in Boston, USA, between 29 July and 7 August 2020. Ad26.COV2.S consisted of a replication-incompetent adenovirus type 26 vector by which a prefusion-stabilized SARS-CoV-2 spike protein from the original Wuhan strain was expressed. What the research found in general, with its limitations: After vaccination, substantial breadth of spike-specific CD8+ and CD4+ T cell responses was reported. Vaccine and placebo recipients had comparable non-spike TCR breadth, which fits with the vaccine containing only spike. Spike-specific TCR breadth was higher in Ad26.COV2.S recipients than in placebo recipients (P = 0.0014). According to the authors, total T cell responses may have been underestimated by the TCR breadth and depth analyses. The study lacked the statistical power to compare responses across vaccine doses or regimens.

The sequenced sample was peripheral blood, obtained in a trial of Ad26.COV2.S vaccine versus placebo. The origin of this receptor is a person aged 18-60 years who received the Ad26.COV2.S COVID-19 vaccine or a placebo. Recombination linked TRBV2 to TRBJ1-2, with no confidently assigned D gene. The sequenced DNA: TGTGCCAGCAGTGATAACAACTATGGCTACACCTTC. This encodes CASSDNNYGYTF.